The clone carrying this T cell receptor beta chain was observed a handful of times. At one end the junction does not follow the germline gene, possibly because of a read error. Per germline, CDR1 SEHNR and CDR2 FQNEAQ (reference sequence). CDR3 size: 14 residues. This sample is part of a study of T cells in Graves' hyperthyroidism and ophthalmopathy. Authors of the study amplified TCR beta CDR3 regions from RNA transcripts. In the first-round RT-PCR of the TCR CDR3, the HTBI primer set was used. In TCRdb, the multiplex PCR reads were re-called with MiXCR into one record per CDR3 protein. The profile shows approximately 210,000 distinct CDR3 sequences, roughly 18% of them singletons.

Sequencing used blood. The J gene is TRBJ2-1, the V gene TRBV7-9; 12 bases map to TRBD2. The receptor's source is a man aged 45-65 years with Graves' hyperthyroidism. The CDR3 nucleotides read TGTGCCAGCAACTTAGGACTAGCGGGGAATGAGCAGTTCTTC. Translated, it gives CASNLGLAGNEQFF.